The 12 T cell receptor beta chains in this list originate from one sample, sequenced in a study of blood T cell repertoires in COVID-19. Using immunoSEQ multiplex PCR, the repertoire was profiled, and TCRdb retains in-frame clones only, with some absent. The repertoire holds roughly 200,000 clones, with 75% to 85% as singletons. The sequencing sample was made of peripheral blood. The receptors stem from a woman younger than 45 with COVID-19, enrolled during active disease.

This clone appeared a single time. V is TRBV4-2 and J is TRBJ2-2, with 13 bases aligning to TRBD2. CDR1 and CDR2 (germline): LGHNA, YNFKEQ. With 4 bases clipped from V and 4 bases from J, the junction kept 3 bases outside the gene matches. This CDR3 spans 16 amino acids. CDR3: CASSPGLAGRTGELFF. The CDR3 bases are TGTGCCAGCAGCCCGGGACTAGCGGGACGCACCGGGGAGCTGTTTTTT.

J is TRBJ1-3 and V is TRBV7-9, with TRBD1 matching over 11 bases. The CDR3 contains 16 residues. Germline V lookup: CDR1 SEHNR, CDR2 FQNEAQ (reference sequence). After removal of 5 bases from V and 4 bases from J, the junction contained 7 bases not matched to a gene. DNA for the CDR3: TGTGCCAGCAGCAAACCGGGACAGGGGGACGGAAACACCATATATTTT. Protein product: CASSKPGQGDGNTIYF.

J is TRBJ1-5 and V is TRBV6-1, with TRBD1 identical over 7 bases. CDR1 is MNHNS, CDR2 SASEGT, per germline. Trimming cost V 2 bases and J 4 bases; bases outside gene matches: 5. There are 15 residues in the CDR3. Written as DNA, the CDR3 is TGTGCCAGCAGTGAATACTCAGGGGGTAATCAGCCCCAGCATTTT. Translating gives CASSEYSGGNQPQHF.

J is TRBJ2-1 and V is TRBV18; D may be TRBD2 (7 bases). V lost 1 base to trimming and J lost 6 bases, with 16 bases between them. The CDR3 is made up of 16 amino acids. Germline lookup yields CDR1 KGHSH and CDR2 LQKENI. The CDR3 DNA follows: TGTGCCAGCTCACCACTACGGGGGGCCGGTTTCAATGAGCAGTTCTTC. Its translation: CASSPLRGAGFNEQFF.

This clone was observed a few times. As DNA, the CDR3 is TGTGCCAGCAGCTTGAATGGCCTCTATGGCTACACCTTC. Its translation is CASSLNGLYGYTF. The rearrangement uses TRBV5-6 and TRBJ1-2, with unresolved D. The CDR3 contains 13 residues. Germline-derived CDR1 and CDR2 are SGHDT and YYEEEE. Trimming pared 1 base from V and 4 bases from J, leaving 8 bases between.

V usage is TRBV5-6 and J usage is TRBJ1-2, with D possibly matching TRBD1 (6 bases). This CDR3 has 13 amino acids. V lost 0 bases, J lost 7 bases, and 10 bases lay in between. In germline, CDR1 is SGHDT, CDR2 YYEEEE. The CDR3 region is CASSLARGSGYTF. The CDR3 DNA reads as TGTGCCAGCAGCTTGGCCAGGGGAAGTGGCTACACCTTC.

This chain connects TRBV19 to TRBJ2-1; D uncertain. The V gene's germline CDR1 is LNHDA and CDR2 SQIVND (reference sequence). The CDR3 covers 13 residues. Trimming took 7 bases from V and 3 from J, leaving 10 bases between them. The CDR3 sequence: CASKDGFYNEQFF. CDR3 DNA: TGTGCCAGTAAAGACGGGTTCTACAATGAGCAGTTCTTC.

The V call is TRBV5-1, the J call TRBJ2-1; tentative D call: TRBD1 (6 bases). CDR3 length: 16 amino acids. The germline V gene has CDR1 SGHRS and CDR2 YFSETQ. V was trimmed by 2 bases and J by 0 bases, leaving 12 bases between them. The CDR3 coding sequence is TGCGCCAGCAGCTTAAACAGGGAGAGCTCCTACAATGAGCAGTTCTTC. Protein product: CASSLNRESSYNEQFF.

V gene TRBV19 combines with J gene TRBJ2-3; tentatively, D is TRBD2 (6 bases). CDR1 and CDR2 (germline): LNHDA, SQIVND (reference sequence). The germline V and J ends were trimmed by 8 bases and 0 bases, with 15 bases remaining between them. The CDR3 runs 15 residues. CDR3 sequence: CASHEGLLSTDTQYF. As DNA, the CDR3 is TGTGCCAGTCACGAGGGACTCCTTAGCACAGATACGCAGTATTTT.

The rearrangement links TRBV3-1 (or the pseudogene TRBV3-2) to TRBJ1-2; D is unclear. Germline values: CDR1 LGHDT, CDR2 YNNKEL (reference sequence). The V end lost 0 bases, the J end lost 8 bases, and 10 bases lay between the germline ends. This CDR3 is built from 13 residues. The chain's CDR3 is CASSQDPRSGYTF. CDR3 DNA sequence: TGTGCCAGCAGCCAAGACCCCCGTTCCGGCTACACCTTC.

The chain joins TRBV7-3 to TRBJ2-1; 7 bases match TRBD1. The CDR3 runs 15 residues. J gave up 2 bases and V 5 bases, and 6 bases lay outside the gene matches. The V gene's germline CDR1 is SGHTA and CDR2 FQGTGA. The CDR3 DNA sequence: TGTGCCAGCAGCCTATTAGGGGGCCCCTACAATGAGCAGTTCTTC. Its translation is CASSLLGGPYNEQFF. Based on the CDR3 plus reference TRBV7-3 and TRBJ2-1, the full variable domain is GAGVSQTPSNKVTEKGKYVELRCDPISGHTALYWYRQSLGQGPEFLIYFQGTGAADDSGLPNDRFFAVRPEGSVSTLKIQRTERGDSAVYLCASSLLGGPYNEQFFGPGTRLTVL.

This chain connects TRBV4-3 to TRBJ2-3; 15 nucleotides line up with TRBD2. After removal of 4 bases from V and 2 bases from J, the junction contained 4 bases not matched to a gene. Per the germline V gene, CDR1 is LGHNA and CDR2 is YSLEER. The CDR3 consists of 17 residues. CDR3 sequence (DNA): TGCGCCAGCAGCCGGGGACTAGCGGGGGGCCTCACAGATACGCAGTATTTT. Translated, it gives CASSRGLAGGLTDTQYF.